What follows are 19 T cell receptor beta chains derived from one specimen sequenced in a study of T cells and Merkel cell carcinoma outcomes. The protocol was immunoSEQ multiplex PCR, while the TCRdb copy is restricted to in-frame clones and leaves out a portion. This table holds hundreds of clones, around nine tenths found once. The sample comprised tumor tissue from Merkel cell carcinoma. The receptors here all came from a human donor with Merkel cell carcinoma.

The chain has TRBV5-1 and TRBJ2-1; TRBD2 agrees at 8 bases. From germline, CDR1 is SGHRS and CDR2 YFSETQ. The CDR3 consists of 16 residues. Trimming at V came to 2 bases and at J to 3 bases, leaving 7 bases not matched to a gene. Here the CDR3 reads CASSLEPAGGYNEQFF. CDR3 DNA sequence: TGCGCCAGCAGCTTAGAGCCGGCGGGAGGCTACAATGAGCAGTTCTTC.

V gene TRBV5-1 combines with J gene TRBJ2-5; 8 bases agree with TRBD1. Germline V lookup: CDR1 SGHRS, CDR2 YFSETQ. Trimming took 0 bases from V and 2 from J; bases not matched to a gene: 0. The CDR3 consists of 14 residues. The DNA for the CDR3 is TGCGCCAGCAGCTTGGGACAGGGGCAAGAGACCCAGTACTTC. Its translation: CASSLGQGQETQYF. The complete variable domain, with remaining parts taken from reference TRBV5-1 and TRBJ2-5, reads KAGVTQTPRYLIKTRGQQVTLSCSPISGHRSVSWYQQTPGQGLQFLFEYFSETQRNKGNFPGRFSGRQFSNSRSEMNVSTLELGDSALYLCASSLGQGQETQYFGPGTRLLVL.

The chain uses TRBV27 and TRBJ2-3; D gene unclear. Germline loops: CDR1 MNHEY, CDR2 SMNVEV (reference sequence). This CDR3 contains 16 residues. V lost 2 bases and J lost 3, with 15 bases in between. CDR3 bases: TGTGCCAGCAGTTTACTCGTGGAAGCTGGGACAGATACGCAGTATTTT. Translating it yields CASSLLVEAGTDTQYF.

This rearrangement joins TRBV21-1 to TRBJ2-2. TRBV21-1 is described as a pseudogene. The CDR3 is made up of 15 amino acids. The CDR3 spells CASRAFLGLTGELFF. Here the CDR3 DNA reads TGTGCCAGCAGGGCATTCTTAGGCTTGACCGGGGAGCTGTTTTTT.

The chain combines TRBV7-9 with TRBJ1-4, with a tentative D call TRBD1 (5 bases). The V end lost 2 bases, the J end lost 5 bases, and 15 bases lay between the germline ends. This CDR3 spans 16 amino acids. CDR1 and CDR2 (germline): SEHNR, FQNEAQ (reference sequence). The CDR3 loop is CASSLNVRGGNEKLFF. The CDR3, as DNA: TGTGCCAGCAGCTTAAATGTGAGGGGAGGAAATGAAAAACTGTTTTTT.

The chain has TRBV28 and TRBJ2-7, with TRBD1 as a possible D gene (6 bases). V shed 3 bases and J shed 1 base, with 16 bases lying between them. The germline gives CDR1 MDHEN, CDR2 SYDVKM. The CDR3 consists of 16 residues. The CDR3 protein is CASSFALDRLSYEQYF. DNA of the CDR3: TGTGCCAGCAGTTTCGCCCTCGACAGGCTATCCTACGAGCAGTACTTC.

This clone was counted between two and nine times. The chain couples TRBV11-2 to TRBJ2-1; D call uncertain. V gave up 7 bases and J gave up 5 bases, with 18 bases separating them. Per the germline V gene, CDR1 is SGHAT and CDR2 is FQNNGV. This CDR3 comprises 15 residues. CDR3 nucleotides: TGTGCCAGCACTCTACTGGGTGGAGCCCACAATGAGCAGTTCTTC. It codes for CASTLLGGAHNEQFF. Full variable domain (rest looked up from reference TRBV11-2 and TRBJ2-1): EAGVAQSPRYKIIEKRQSVAFWCNPISGHATLYWYQQILGQGPKLLIQFQNNGVVDDSQLPKDRFSAERLKGVDSTLKIQPAKLEDSAVYLCASTLLGGAHNEQFFGPGTRLTVL.

The chain uses TRBV14 and TRBJ1-1, with D tentatively TRBD1 (6 bases). This CDR3 comprises 16 residues. V lost 0 bases to trimming and J lost 5 bases, with 16 bases between them. In germline, CDR1 is SGHDN, CDR2 FVKESK. The CDR3 DNA reads TGTGCCAGCAGCCAAGATTATTGGGGGGCGCGAACTGAAGCTTTCTTT. It codes for CASSQDYWGARTEAFF.

The rearrangement links TRBV19 to TRBJ1-1; no clear D gene. The V end was cut by 6 bases, the J end by 6 bases, with 20 bases between. Germline V CDR1 and CDR2: LNHDA, SQIVND (reference sequence). This CDR3 is 15 amino acids long. The CDR3 DNA reads as TGTGCCAGTAGCCCTCCCGTCGGGCTGTTGGCTGAAGCTTTCTTT. Translated, it gives CASSPPVGLLAEAFF.

This sequence joins TRBV27 and TRBJ2-7; D gene ambiguous. V was clipped by 2 bases and J by 2 bases, with 7 bases between them. Germline V gene sequence: CDR1 MNHEY, CDR2 SMNVEV (reference sequence). The length of the CDR3 is 13 residues. CDR3 region: CASSLKGPYEQYF. The CDR3 DNA is TGTGCCAGCAGTTTAAAAGGGCCCTACGAGCAGTACTTC.

In regard to this clone: Compared with germline, one end of the junction differs, possibly owing to a read error. The rearrangement links TRBV13 to TRBJ2-3; TRBD2 matches 13 bases. The CDR3 loop spans 17 amino acids. CDR1 and CDR2 from the germline V gene are PRHDT and FYEKMQ (reference sequence). CDR3 residues: CASTGLAGTISIDTQYF. CDR3 nucleotides: TGTGCCAGCACGGGACTAGCGGGGACGATAAGCATAGATACGCAGTATTTT. The variable domain in full, with the rest retrieved from reference TRBV13 and TRBJ2-3, is AAGVIQSPRHLIKEKRETATLKCYPIPRHDTVYWYQQGPGQDPQFLISFYEKMQSDKGSIPDRFSAQQFSDYHSELNMSSLELGDSALYFCASTGLAGTISIDTQYFGPGTRLTVL.

The chain combines TRBV18 with TRBJ1-2, with 9 bases lining up with TRBD1. Germline values: CDR1 KGHSH, CDR2 LQKENI. J gave up 7 bases and V 3 bases, and 9 bases lay outside the gene matches. The CDR3 spans 15 residues. The DNA of the CDR3 is TGTGCCAGCTCACCGACCCCGGGACAGGGTATTGGCTACACCTTC. Its translation: CASSPTPGQGIGYTF.

V usage is TRBV5-4 and J usage is TRBJ2-1; possible D gene TRBD2, 7 bases. The germline V gene encodes CDR1 SGHNT and CDR2 YYREEE (reference sequence). The CDR3 totals 17 residues. Between the trimmed V and J ends, which lost 0 bases and 0 bases, there was a span of 13 bases. CDR3 nucleotide sequence: TGTGCCAGCAGCTTGGCGGCGGGGGCTGCCTCCTACAATGAGCAGTTCTTC. Protein sequence: CASSLAAGAASYNEQFF.

The chain links TRBV7-9 to TRBJ2-3; no clear D gene. Trimming cost V 1 base and J 7 bases, with 9 bases left between them. Germline loops: CDR1 SEHNR, CDR2 FQNEAQ (reference sequence). This CDR3 is built from 13 residues. The CDR3 sequence is CASSLDYAHTQYF. Written as DNA, the CDR3 is TGTGCCAGCAGCTTAGACTATGCACATACGCAGTATTTT.

The chain recombines TRBV6-5 with TRBJ2-2; D uncertain. CDR3 length: 15 amino acids. V lost 1 base to trimming and J lost 0 bases, with 6 bases between them. Germline loops: CDR1 MNHEY, CDR2 SVGAGI. The CDR3 nucleotides are TGTGCCAGCAGTTACTTCCAGGCGAACACCGGGGAGCTGTTTTTT. This translates into CASSYFQANTGELFF.

The rearrangement links TRBV19 to TRBJ1-4, with D hard to call. This CDR3 spans 14 amino acids. Germline V gene sequence: CDR1 LNHDA, CDR2 SQIVND (reference sequence). V lost 8 bases and J 5 bases, leaving 15 bases between the germline ends. The CDR3 here is CASAIALRNEKLFF. The DNA of the CDR3 is TGTGCCAGTGCAATAGCATTGAGGAATGAAAAACTGTTTTTT.

Of note for this clone: The junction departs from germline at one end; a sequencing error may be responsible. In the same sample, other DNA sequences code for this CDR3. This sequence joins TRBV7-9 and TRBJ2-6; maybe TRBD1 (6 bases). The CDR3 extends over 17 amino acids. Germline V CDR1 and CDR2: SEHNR, FQNEAQ (reference sequence). The CDR3 region is CASSSQGHSSGANVLTF. The CDR3 bases are TGTGCTAGCAGTTCCCAGGGACATTCCTCTGGGGCCAACGTCCTGACTTTC.

This clone has just a few counts. This chain joins TRBV29-1 and TRBJ2-1; D gene unclear. Germline CDR1 reads SQVTM; CDR2 reads ANQGSEA. CDR3 size: 13 residues. Trimming left V 3 bases short and J 6 bases short, with 12 bases between. The CDR3 nucleotides are TGCAGCGTTGATAGAGGATTGGGCAATGAGCAGTTCTTC. Translated: CSVDRGLGNEQFF.

CDR3 sequence (DNA): TGTGCCAGCAGTTTAGGCGTCGGGGAGCTGTTTTTT. It translates to CASSLGVGELFF. V and J are TRBV27 and TRBJ2-2; D is unresolved. Germline V gene lookup returns CDR1 MNHEY and CDR2 SMNVEV (reference sequence). This CDR3 comprises 12 residues. Trimming shortened V by 2 bases and J by 7 bases, and 5 bases separated the two germline ends.